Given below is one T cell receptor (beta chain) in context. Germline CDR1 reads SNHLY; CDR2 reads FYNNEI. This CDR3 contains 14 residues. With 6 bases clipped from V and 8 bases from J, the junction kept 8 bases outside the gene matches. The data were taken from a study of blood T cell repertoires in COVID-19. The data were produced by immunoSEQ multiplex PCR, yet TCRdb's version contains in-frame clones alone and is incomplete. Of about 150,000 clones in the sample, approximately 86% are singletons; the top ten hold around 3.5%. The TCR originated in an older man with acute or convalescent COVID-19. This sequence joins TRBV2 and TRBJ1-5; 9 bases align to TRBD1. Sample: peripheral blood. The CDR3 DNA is TGTGCCAGCAGCAAACAGGGGGCTTTGGAGCCCCAGCATTTT. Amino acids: CASSKQGALEPQHF.